This entry lists 27 T cell receptor beta chains sequenced from one sample in a study of blood T cell repertoires in COVID-19. The assay was immunoSEQ multiplex PCR, and TCRdb's table has in-frame clones only and misses some. The sample contains around 56,000 clones, 70% to 90% of which appear only once. The source material was peripheral blood. These receptors all come from a man between 60 and 70 years old with acute or convalescent COVID-19.

Here the CDR3 reads CASSIVLNQPQHF. The CDR3 DNA sequence: TGTGCCAGTAGTATAGTTCTCAATCAGCCCCAGCATTTT. The chain joins TRBV19 to TRBJ1-5; D not certain. This CDR3 has 13 amino acids. The V end lost 1 base, the J end lost 3 bases, and 4 bases lay between the germline ends. The germline V gene encodes CDR1 LNHDA and CDR2 SQIVND (reference sequence).

The genes are TRBV19 and TRBJ2-7; maybe TRBD1 (5 bases). With 1 base removed from V and 5 bases from J, the gap between germline ends came to 15 bases. The germline V gene has CDR1 LNHDA and CDR2 SQIVND (reference sequence). The CDR3 loop spans 15 amino acids. CDR3: CASSIAGYVDHEQYF. The CDR3 DNA is TGTGCCAGTAGTATAGCAGGGTACGTTGACCACGAGCAGTACTTC.

V and J are TRBV7-2 and TRBJ2-5, with 12 bases identical to TRBD2. V trimming: 0 bases; J trimming: 2 bases; junction bases outside the gene matches: 4. This CDR3 comprises 17 residues. Germline assignment: CDR1 SGHTA and CDR2 FQGNSA. For the CDR3, the DNA is TGTGCCAGCAGCTTAGCTCTAGCGGGGGGGTCACAAGAGACCCAGTACTTC. Amino acids: CASSLALAGGSQETQYF.

This chain connects TRBV12-3 or TRBV12-4 to TRBJ2-1, with 9 positions matching TRBD2. This CDR3 is 13 amino acids long. V lost 10 bases to trimming and J lost 8 bases; unmatched junction nucleotides: 9. The CDR3 protein is CAIRGLASDEQFF. CDR3 coding DNA: TGTGCCATCCGCGGACTAGCGAGTGATGAGCAGTTCTTC.

The chain couples TRBV3-1 (or the pseudogene TRBV3-2) to TRBJ2-2; tentative D call: TRBD2 (5 bases). The CDR3 runs to 13 residues. The V and J ends lost 8 bases and 4 bases respectively, with 11 bases between them. Germline V gene lookup returns CDR1 LGHDT and CDR2 YNNKEL (reference sequence). In nucleotides, the CDR3 is TGTGCCAGCTGCTTACGGGGCACCGGGGAGCTGTTTTTT. Translating gives CASCLRGTGELFF.

V gene TRBV11-2 combines with J gene TRBJ1-1, with D tentatively TRBD1 (5 bases). CDR1 and CDR2 (germline): SGHAT, FQNNGV. V was trimmed by 5 bases and J by 6 bases, leaving 19 bases between them. This CDR3 is built from 15 residues. CDR3 nucleotides: TGTGCCAGCAGCCCTGACGGGGGTAAGGGAGCTGAAGCTTTCTTT. Protein sequence: CASSPDGGKGAEAFF.

The chain joins TRBV5-4 to TRBJ1-4; weak D call: TRBD1 (6 bases). The CDR3 covers 14 residues. Trimming removed 3 bases from V and 6 bases from J, with 12 bases in between. Germline V gene lookup returns CDR1 SGHNT and CDR2 YYREEE (reference sequence). The CDR3 loop reads CASSSRKGDEKLFF. The DNA for the CDR3 is TGTGCCAGCAGCTCCCGAAAGGGGGATGAAAAACTGTTTTTT. Complete variable domain (other parts from reference TRBV5-4 and TRBJ1-4): ETGVTQSPTHLIKTRGQQVTLRCSSQSGHNTVSWYQQALGQGPQFIFQYYREEENGRGNFPPRFSGLQFPNYSSELNVNALELDDSALYLCASSSRKGDEKLFFGSGTQLSVL.

The chain carries TRBV7-2 and TRBJ1-1; D gene uncertain. CDR3 length equals 15 residues. Germline V CDR1 and CDR2: SGHTA, FQGNSA. Trimming removed 0 bases at V and 6 bases at J, with 14 bases between. CDR3 residues: CASSLAPGNRAEAFF. The CDR3 nucleotides read TGTGCCAGCAGCTTAGCACCGGGGAATCGGGCTGAAGCTTTCTTT. Together with reference TRBV7-2 and TRBJ1-1, the CDR3 gives the full variable domain: GAGVSQSPSNKVTEKGKDVELRCDPISGHTALYWYRQSLGQGLEFLIYFQGNSAPDKSGLPSDRFSAERTGGSVSTLTIQRTQQEDSAVYLCASSLAPGNRAEAFFGQGTRLTVV.

The gene calls are TRBV5-5 and TRBJ1-2; D not certain. The CDR3 runs 13 residues. The V gene's germline CDR1 is SGHKS and CDR2 YYEKEE (reference sequence). The V gene lost 1 base and the J gene lost 7 bases, with 11 bases spanning the gap. In DNA form, the CDR3 reads TGTGCCAGCAGCTTGAACAGTGTCGTTGGCTACACCTTC. Its translation is CASSLNSVVGYTF.

The rearrangement uses TRBV6-5 and TRBJ1-1; D uncertain. Trimming stripped 0 bases from V and 3 bases from J, with 5 bases between. Germline V gene sequence: CDR1 MNHEY, CDR2 SVGAGI. There are 13 residues in the CDR3. The CDR3 here is CASSYSRDTEAFF. The CDR3 bases are TGTGCCAGCAGTTACTCACGGGACACTGAAGCTTTCTTT.

This rearrangement joins TRBV7-6 to TRBJ2-3, with 10 bases fitting TRBD1. V dropped 5 bases and J dropped 0; count of bases not matched to a gene: 14. Germline CDR1 reads SGHVS; CDR2 reads FNYEAQ. This CDR3 is built from 19 residues. In nucleotides, the CDR3 is TGTGCCAGCAGCCTATCAGGCGGGACAGGGGCACCTAGCACAGATACGCAGTATTTT. This encodes CASSLSGGTGAPSTDTQYF.

This chain joins TRBV5-5 and TRBJ1-6; the D gene is possibly TRBD1 (5 bases). The ends were cut back, 2 bases at V and 7 bases at J, with 13 bases in the middle. The CDR3 sequence is 15 residues long. Germline V gene sequence: CDR1 SGHKS, CDR2 YYEKEE (reference sequence). The CDR3 here is CASSLLTVLNSPLHF. CDR3 DNA: TGTGCCAGCAGCTTACTGACAGTTCTCAATTCACCCCTCCACTTT.

This clone was seen just once. The chain links TRBV5-1 to TRBJ1-3, with a possible D match to TRBD1 (6 bases). V lost 3 bases to trimming and J lost 4 bases, with 11 bases between them. Per the germline V gene, CDR1 is SGHRS and CDR2 is YFSETQ. This CDR3 has 14 residues. The CDR3 bases are TGCGCCAGCAGCTACACAGGGTGGGGAAACACCATATATTTT. Residues: CASSYTGWGNTIYF.

This clone has only a few counts. V usage is TRBV30 and J usage is TRBJ2-2, with 12 bases lining up with TRBD2. Germline V lookup: CDR1 GTSNPN, CDR2 SVGIG (reference sequence). The CDR3 consists of 15 residues. V shed 2 bases, J shed 5 bases, and the junction held 3 bases outside the gene matches. This CDR3 reads CAWSLAGGLTGELFF. The DNA for the CDR3 is TGTGCCTGGAGTCTAGCGGGGGGGCTAACCGGGGAGCTGTTTTTT.

This clone was seen once. This CDR3 reads CASKGQGRRDQPQHF. Written as DNA, the CDR3 is TGTGCCAGCAAGGGACAGGGTAGAAGGGATCAGCCCCAGCATTTT. The chain couples TRBV27 to TRBJ1-5; 9 bases are shared with TRBD1. V gave up 7 bases and J gave up 5 bases; unmatched junction bases: 9. This CDR3 has 15 residues. The germline CDR1 and CDR2 sequences are MNHEY and SMNVEV (reference sequence).

This chain uses TRBV27 with TRBJ1-6; D unclear. CDR1 and CDR2 from the germline V gene are MNHEY and SMNVEV (reference sequence). The CDR3 is made up of 13 amino acids. V was shortened by 6 bases and J by 8 bases, with 11 bases between the two germline ends. The CDR3 DNA reads TGTGCCAGCAGGCCCCGATCGGATTCACCCCTCCACTTT. The encoded protein is CASRPRSDSPLHF.

The V gene is TRBV5-6, the J gene TRBJ2-3; 8 positions match TRBD1. Germline CDR1 is SGHDT and CDR2 is YYEEEE. CDR3 length equals 15 residues. J gave up 3 bases and V 4 bases, and 7 bases lay outside the gene matches. The CDR3 region has the DNA TGTGCCAGCAGCGTACTACAGGGGGGAACAGATACGCAGTATTTT. Translated: CASSVLQGGTDTQYF.

CDR3 loop: CASSPILMNQGHPGNTIYF. CDR3 DNA sequence: TGTGCCAGCTCACCTATTCTCATGAACCAGGGGCACCCTGGAAACACCATATATTTT. The chain recombines TRBV18 with TRBJ1-3; TRBD1 is a possible D gene (6 bases). The ends were cut back, 3 bases at V and 2 bases at J, with 23 bases in the middle. The CDR3 length is 19 residues. Germline V gene sequence: CDR1 KGHSH, CDR2 LQKENI.

The J gene is TRBJ1-1, the V gene TRBV28; D uncertain. V dropped 5 bases and J dropped 0 bases, with 7 bases sitting between them. The germline V gene encodes CDR1 MDHEN and CDR2 SYDVKM. The CDR3 is 13 residues long. The CDR3 loop is CASSQVMNTEAFF. CDR3 nucleotide sequence: TGTGCCAGCAGTCAGGTAATGAACACTGAAGCTTTCTTT.

The gene calls are TRBV18 and TRBJ1-5; TRBD1 is a possible D gene (6 bases). V lost 4 bases, J lost 2 bases, and 9 bases lay in between. The CDR3 consists of 14 residues. CDR1 and CDR2 from the germline V gene are KGHSH and LQKENI. The DNA of the CDR3 is TGTGCCAGCTCACGCTCAGGGGGCAATCAGCCCCAGCATTTT. Translated, it gives CASSRSGGNQPQHF.

The V and J genes are TRBV10-2 and TRBJ1-1, with D perhaps TRBD1 (5 bases). Between the trimmed V and J ends, which lost 2 bases and 3 bases, there was a span of 19 bases. The germline gives CDR1 WSHSY, CDR2 SAAADI. The CDR3 sequence is 17 residues long. The CDR3 sequence is CASSEPFMTAQDTEAFF. In DNA, the CDR3 is TGCGCCAGCAGTGAGCCCTTCATGACAGCCCAAGACACTGAAGCTTTCTTT.

The chain recombines TRBV9 with TRBJ2-3, with 14 nucleotides matching TRBD2. The CDR3 length is 17 residues. V dropped 4 bases and J dropped 3; count of bases not matched to a gene: 7. CDR1 and CDR2 from the germline V gene are SGDLS and YYNGEE. The CDR3 DNA follows: TGTGCCAGCAGCCACGGACTAGCGGGGGGCTCTACAGATACGCAGTATTTT. It yields the protein CASSHGLAGGSTDTQYF. The complete variable domain, with remaining parts taken from reference TRBV9 and TRBJ2-3, reads DSGVTQTPKHLITATGQRVTLRCSPRSGDLSVYWYQQSLDQGLQFLIQYYNGEERAKGNILERFSAQQFPDLHSELNLSSLELGDSALYFCASSHGLAGGSTDTQYFGPGTRLTVL.

The chain has TRBV3-1 (or the pseudogene TRBV3-2) and TRBJ2-1; TRBD2 matches at 10 bases. Germline CDR1 LGHDT, CDR2 YNNKEL (reference sequence). The CDR3 sequence is 16 residues long. The trim removed 5 bases at V and 7 bases at J, leaving 11 bases unmatched. CDR3 protein: CASSWGPSGGRNEQFF. CDR3 nucleotides: TGTGCCAGCAGCTGGGGCCCTAGCGGGGGACGTAATGAGCAGTTCTTC.

V gene TRBV6-5 combines with J gene TRBJ1-2; D is possibly TRBD1 (5 bases). V was clipped by 2 bases and J by 5 bases, with 15 bases between them. This CDR3 is 15 amino acids long. Per germline, CDR1 MNHEY and CDR2 SVGAGI. CDR3 loop: CASSYHRYWVYGYTF. The CDR3 DNA sequence: TGTGCCAGCAGTTACCACAGGTACTGGGTTTATGGCTACACCTTC.

V usage is TRBV4-1 and J usage is TRBJ2-3; 11 bases align to TRBD2. This CDR3 has 16 amino acids. Looked up from germline, CDR1 is MGHRA and CDR2 is YSYEKL. With V trimmed by 3 bases and J by 5 bases, 7 bases remained unmatched. The CDR3 region is CASSQVAGGSGDTQYF. CDR3 DNA sequence: TGCGCCAGCAGCCAGGTAGCGGGGGGGTCGGGAGATACGCAGTATTTT.

The chain uses TRBV29-1 and TRBJ1-3; D possibly corresponds to TRBD1 (6 bases). The CDR3 runs 15 residues. With 5 bases removed from V and 0 bases from J, the gap between germline ends came to 14 bases. Germline CDR1 SQVTM, CDR2 ANQGSEA. The CDR3 region is CSVNTGRSSGNTIYF. The CDR3 coding sequence is TGCAGCGTTAACACAGGGCGCAGCTCTGGAAACACCATATATTTT.

The genes are TRBV18 and TRBJ2-3, with 14 bases matching TRBD2. After removal of 4 bases from V and 2 bases from J, the junction contained 8 bases not matched to a gene. CDR3 length equals 18 residues. The germline gives CDR1 KGHSH, CDR2 LQKENI. This CDR3 reads CASSLLGLAGGPTDTQYF. In DNA form, the CDR3 reads TGTGCCAGCTCACTTCTTGGACTAGCGGGGGGACCCACAGATACGCAGTATTTT.